The 12 T cell receptor beta chains below all came from one sample that was sequenced in a study of technical replicates of blood from several donors. TCRdb keeps only in-frame clones here, not all; method: immunoSEQ multiplex PCR. The sample holds 91,000 or so clones, about 95% seen once. The sequenced material came from T cells isolated from PBMCs. The receptors originated from a human donor in good health.

The chain combines TRBV9 with TRBJ2-3; 8 positions agree with TRBD1. There are 15 residues in the CDR3. Trimming at V came to 6 bases and at J to 3 bases, leaving 9 bases not matched to a gene. Per the germline V gene, CDR1 is SGDLS and CDR2 is YYNGEE. CDR3 DNA sequence: TGTGCCAGCACCCTGAGGGGACAGGAGACAGATACGCAGTATTTT. This sequence encodes CASTLRGQETDTQYF. Combining the CDR3 with reference TRBV9 and TRBJ2-3 gives the whole variable domain DSGVTQTPKHLITATGQRVTLRCSPRSGDLSVYWYQQSLDQGLQFLIQYYNGEERAKGNILERFSAQQFPDLHSELNLSSLELGDSALYFCASTLRGQETDTQYFGPGTRLTVL.

The chain uses TRBV11-2 and TRBJ2-2; D not certain. The germline V gene encodes CDR1 SGHAT and CDR2 FQNNGV. The CDR3 is 15 residues long. V dropped 2 bases and J dropped 4 bases, with 11 bases sitting between them. The CDR3 DNA reads TGTGCCAGCAGCTTACACAGTGTGAGCACCGGGGAGCTGTTTTTT. The encoded protein is CASSLHSVSTGELFF.

This clone was observed a single time. This sample also contains other DNA sequences that code for the same CDR3. This chain connects TRBV7-3 to TRBJ2-3, with a weak D call TRBD1 (6 bases). V lost 5 bases, J lost 6 bases, and 12 bases lay in between. The CDR3 sequence is 13 residues long. In germline, CDR1 is SGHTA, CDR2 FQGTGA. CDR3 nucleotides: TGTGCCAGCAGCCTACAGGGTGCCGATACGCAGTATTTT. Residues: CASSLQGADTQYF.

This rearrangement joins TRBV10-3 to TRBJ1-5; D call uncertain. There are 13 residues in the CDR3. Germline V gene sequence: CDR1 ENHRY, CDR2 SYGVKD. Trimming stripped 4 bases from V and 6 bases from J, with 10 bases between. CDR3 loop: CAISGRGSQPQHF. The CDR3 nucleotides are TGTGCCATCAGTGGACGGGGTAGTCAGCCCCAGCATTTT.

This rearrangement joins TRBV6-5 to TRBJ1-1; D unclear. V was shortened by 8 bases and J by 7 bases, with 17 bases between the two germline ends. This CDR3 region has 13 residues. The germline gives CDR1 MNHEY, CDR2 SVGAGI. The CDR3 loop is CASSATYTGEAFF. CDR3 nucleotide sequence: TGTGCCAGCTCCGCCACATACACGGGTGAAGCTTTCTTT.

The chain combines TRBV30 with TRBJ1-3, with 12 positions matching TRBD1. The CDR3 extends over 17 amino acids. CDR1 and CDR2 (germline): GTSNPN, SVGIG (reference sequence). The J segment lost 8 bases and the V segment lost 0 bases, leaving 11 bases of the junction unmatched. This CDR3 is CAWSVRDRGHLRDTIYF. CDR3 nucleotide sequence: TGTGCCTGGAGTGTACGGGACAGGGGGCATCTTAGGGACACCATATATTTT.

The chain carries TRBV6-6 and TRBJ2-1, with a possible D match to TRBD1 (6 bases). CDR1 is MNHNY, CDR2 SVGAGI, per germline (reference sequence). This CDR3 has 14 amino acids. V was trimmed by 0 bases and J by 9 bases, leaving 12 bases between them. CDR3 coding DNA: TGTGCCAGCAGTTACTCGAACAGGGTGAGTGAGCAGTTCTTC. Residues: CASSYSNRVSEQFF.

V is TRBV6-1 and J is TRBJ1-5, with 9 bases aligning to TRBD1. Germline-derived CDR1 and CDR2 are MNHNS and SASEGT. This CDR3 contains 18 residues. The V and J ends lost 4 bases and 2 bases, in that order; junction bases with no gene match: 12. The CDR3 sequence is CASSVFGTGIRGNQPQHF. CDR3 in DNA: TGTGCCAGCAGTGTGTTCGGGACAGGGATTCGGGGCAATCAGCCCCAGCATTTT.

The chain carries TRBV4-1 and TRBJ1-2, with 10 bases identical to TRBD1. CDR3 length equals 12 residues. The V gene's germline CDR1 is MGHRA and CDR2 YSYEKL. V trimming: 5 bases; J trimming: 8 bases; junction bases outside the gene matches: 2. The DNA of the CDR3 is TGCGCCAGCAGCGACAGGGGGCCCGGCTACACCTTC. Translation: CASSDRGPGYTF.

The gene calls are TRBV11-2 and TRBJ1-4; tentatively, D is TRBD1 (6 bases). Trimming removed 5 bases from V and 7 bases from J, with 17 bases in between. CDR3 size: 15 residues. Germline lookup yields CDR1 SGHAT and CDR2 FQNNGV. In DNA, the CDR3 is TGTGCCAGCAGCGTCCACAGGGAGTTAGTTGAAAAACTGTTTTTT. Its translation is CASSVHRELVEKLFF.

This chain joins TRBV5-1 and TRBJ1-2, with D tentatively TRBD1 (6 bases). CDR1 is SGHRS and CDR2 is YFSETQ in the germline V gene. V was shortened by 4 bases and J by 2 bases, with 9 bases between the two germline ends. CDR3 length: 13 residues. The CDR3 region has the DNA TGCGCCAGCAGCCCGGACAGAAACTATGGCTACACCTTC. Its translation is CASSPDRNYGYTF.

The chain carries TRBV29-1 and TRBJ1-2; 9 bases are shared with TRBD1. CDR1 is SQVTM and CDR2 is ANQGSEA in the germline V gene. The CDR3 spans 13 residues. V lost 6 bases, J lost 4 bases, and 6 bases stayed unmatched. The CDR3 bases are TGCAGCGTACTTGACAGGGGGGTCTATGGCTACACCTTC. Protein product: CSVLDRGVYGYTF. Together with reference TRBV29-1 and TRBJ1-2, the CDR3 gives the full variable domain: SAVISQKPSRDICQRGTSLTIQCQVDSQVTMMFWYRQQPGQSLTLIATANQGSEATYESGFVIDKFPISRPNLTFSTLTVSNMSPEDSSIYLCSVLDRGVYGYTFGSGTRLTVV.